A single sample gave rise to the 31 T cell receptor beta chains below, sequenced in a study of blood T cell repertoires in COVID-19. Here immunoSEQ multiplex PCR was the method, and the copy in TCRdb shows in-frame clones only, minus some. The sample lists fewer than 700,000 clones; 85% to 90% were seen once. Input material: peripheral blood. These receptors all stem from a woman aged 45 to 65 with COVID-19, enrolled during active disease.

V is TRBV27 and J is TRBJ2-7; tentatively, D is TRBD2 (5 bases). V lost 3 bases to trimming and J lost 9 bases, with 21 bases between them. CDR1 is MNHEY, CDR2 SMNVEV, per germline (reference sequence). The CDR3 loop spans 15 amino acids. The chain's CDR3 is CASSFRGVGDPGQYF. CDR3 coding DNA: TGTGCCAGCAGTTTCCGGGGAGTCGGAGATCCGGGGCAGTACTTC.

The V gene is TRBV20-1, the J gene TRBJ1-4; no reliable D call. Looked up from germline, CDR1 is DFQATT and CDR2 is SNEGSKA (reference sequence). V was shortened by 3 bases and J by 4 bases, with 12 bases between the two germline ends. The CDR3 contains 14 residues. The CDR3 coding sequence is TGCAGTGCTAGTCTGAGGTCGGGTAATGAAAAACTGTTTTTT. Its translation is CSASLRSGNEKLFF.

The V gene is TRBV7-6, the J gene TRBJ1-1; the D gene is possibly TRBD1 (5 bases). V shed 6 bases and J shed 1 base, with 15 bases lying between them. Per the germline V gene, CDR1 is SGHVS and CDR2 is FNYEAQ. This CDR3 has 15 residues. The CDR3 is CASSWVSGKNTEAFF. Here the CDR3 DNA reads TGTGCCAGCAGTTGGGTATCAGGGAAGAACACTGAAGCTTTCTTT.

The chain couples TRBV4-2 to TRBJ1-2, with D hard to call. Germline loops: CDR1 LGHNA, CDR2 YNFKEQ. Trimming left V 0 bases short and J 8 bases short, with 13 bases between. This CDR3 spans 14 amino acids. The CDR3 region has the DNA TGTGCCAGCAGCCAAGACCGGGAGAAAGAAGGCTACACCTTC. Protein: CASSQDREKEGYTF.

The count of this clone is one. One end of the junction varies from germline; a read error may be responsible. The chain joins TRBV6-5 to TRBJ2-1, with a possible D match to TRBD2 (6 bases). Per the germline V gene, CDR1 is MNHEY and CDR2 is SVGAGI. The CDR3 has 15 residues. The CDR3 here is CASRLGLHSDNEQFF. Here the CDR3 DNA reads TGTGCCAGCCGCCTGGGACTCCACTCCGACAATGAGCAGTTCTTC.

V is TRBV10-2 and J is TRBJ2-7; tentative D call: TRBD1 (5 bases). The CDR3 runs to 13 residues. The germline V and J ends were trimmed by 0 bases and 5 bases, with 8 bases remaining between them. Germline assignment: CDR1 WSHSY and CDR2 SAAADI. CDR3 protein: CASSESKGNEQYF. The CDR3 DNA reads TGCGCCAGCAGTGAGTCGAAGGGGAACGAGCAGTACTTC.

V gene TRBV3-1 (or the pseudogene TRBV3-2) combines with J gene TRBJ2-2; 13 bases are a match to TRBD2. This CDR3 region has 18 residues. Germline trimming cut 4 bases from V and 4 bases from J; bases unmatched to any gene: 9. CDR1 is LGHDT, CDR2 YNNKEL, per germline (reference sequence). The CDR3 coding sequence is TGTGCCAGCAGCCCCCCACTAGCGGGGGGGCCGCGCACCGGGGAGCTGTTTTTT. It codes for CASSPPLAGGPRTGELFF.

This chain uses TRBV7-9 with TRBJ2-7, with 7 positions matching TRBD2. CDR1 SEHNR and CDR2 FQNEAQ come from the germline V gene (reference sequence). The CDR3 totals 12 residues. After removal of 8 bases from V and 5 bases from J, the junction contained 6 bases not matched to a gene. The CDR3 sequence is CASGGVRHEQYF. CDR3 in DNA: TGTGCCAGCGGGGGGGTTCGGCACGAGCAGTACTTC.

The chain couples TRBV30 to TRBJ2-3; 7 bases agree with TRBD2. This CDR3 has 16 amino acids. The germline V gene has CDR1 GTSNPN and CDR2 SVGIG (reference sequence). With V trimmed by 3 bases and J by 2 bases, 11 bases remained unmatched. The chain's CDR3 is CAWRHLGRGYTDTQYF. In DNA form, the CDR3 reads TGTGCCTGGAGACACTTAGGGAGGGGTTACACAGATACGCAGTATTTT.

The V call is TRBV5-5, the J call TRBJ1-5, with D tentatively TRBD1 (5 bases). The germline CDR1 and CDR2 sequences are SGHKS and YYEKEE (reference sequence). This CDR3 is 15 amino acids long. V lost 4 bases, J lost 4 bases, and 15 bases lay in between. In nucleotides, the CDR3 is TGTGCCAGCAGCCTACTTCCGGGGGTTAATCAGCCCCAGCATTTT. This translates into CASSLLPGVNQPQHF. The variable domain in full, completed from reference TRBV5-5 and TRBJ1-5, reads DAGVTQSPTHLIKTRGQQVTLRCSPISGHKSVSWYQQVLGQGPQFIFQYYEKEERGRGNFPDRFSARQFPNYSSELNVNALLLGDSALYLCASSLLPGVNQPQHFGDGTRLSIL.

CDR3 nucleotide sequence: TGCAGTGCTAGACCCCCGGGTGAAGCTTTCTTT. Protein: CSARPPGEAFF. The J gene is TRBJ1-1, the V gene TRBV20-1; D is unresolved. The CDR3 is made up of 11 amino acids. Trimming removed 2 bases at V and 7 bases at J, with 8 bases between. CDR1 DFQATT and CDR2 SNEGSKA come from the germline V gene (reference sequence).

The J gene is TRBJ1-1, the V gene TRBV19; unclear D gene. Germline lookup yields CDR1 LNHDA and CDR2 SQIVND (reference sequence). V was cut by 1 base and J by 1 base, with 10 bases left in between. The CDR3 extends over 15 amino acids. The CDR3 DNA follows: TGTGCCAGTAGTATAGGAGGTGAAGCGAACACTGAAGCTTTCTTT. Protein sequence: CASSIGGEANTEAFF.

This chain links TRBV2 with TRBJ2-7; tentative D call: TRBD1 (7 bases). Trimming removed 8 bases from V and 2 bases from J, with 10 bases in between. The V gene's germline CDR1 is SNHLY and CDR2 FYNNEI. This CDR3 is built from 12 residues. In nucleotides, the CDR3 is TGTGCCAGCGGCGGGACAGCCTACGAGCAGTACTTC. It translates to CASGGTAYEQYF.

J is TRBJ2-7 and V is TRBV7-6, with 9 positions matching TRBD1. The V segment lost 5 bases and the J segment 6 bases; nucleotides outside the gene matches: 17. CDR1 is SGHVS, CDR2 FNYEAQ, per germline. The CDR3 contains 17 residues. This chain's CDR3 is CASSLFSPGTGHTEQYF. In DNA form, the CDR3 reads TGTGCCAGCAGCCTATTCTCCCCAGGGACAGGGCATACCGAGCAGTACTTC.

V usage is TRBV18 and J usage is TRBJ2-5, with 7 bases lining up with TRBD1. V trimming: 3 bases; J trimming: 5 bases; junction bases outside the gene matches: 6. This CDR3 region has 14 residues. Germline assignment: CDR1 KGHSH and CDR2 LQKENI. This CDR3 reads CASSPTGAGETQYF. CDR3 nucleotides: TGTGCCAGCTCACCTACAGGGGCCGGGGAGACCCAGTACTTC.

This chain uses TRBV5-4 with TRBJ1-2, with a tentative D call TRBD1 (5 bases). V lost 3 bases and J 8 bases, leaving 14 bases between the germline ends. Germline assignment: CDR1 SGHNT and CDR2 YYREEE (reference sequence). CDR3 length: 13 amino acids. The CDR3 spells CASSWQGTEGYTF. The DNA for the CDR3 is TGTGCCAGCAGCTGGCAGGGAACGGAAGGCTACACCTTC.

V gene TRBV3-1 (or the pseudogene TRBV3-2) combines with J gene TRBJ2-1; TRBD2 might be the D (7 bases). With 1 base removed from V and 9 bases from J, the gap between germline ends came to 16 bases. The germline gives CDR1 LGHDT, CDR2 YNNKEL (reference sequence). The CDR3 spans 15 residues. In DNA, the CDR3 is TGTGCCAGCAGCCAAGCGGGGGGCCCCCCTGGTGAGCAGTTCTTC. Protein sequence: CASSQAGGPPGEQFF.

This clone was observed a handful of times. This CDR3 reads CAWTTGQGAGYTF. As DNA, the CDR3 is TGTGCCTGGACCACGGGACAGGGAGCTGGCTACACCTTC. The chain combines TRBV30 with TRBJ1-2; TRBD1 matches 9 bases. The CDR3 is 13 amino acids. V lost 4 bases, J lost 7 bases, and 7 bases stayed unmatched. Germline CDR1 reads GTSNPN; CDR2 reads SVGIG (reference sequence).

The CDR3, as DNA: TGTGCCATCAGTGAGTCCGGGGGAAAAGGCAATGAGCAGTTCTTC. Translating it yields CAISESGGKGNEQFF. This sequence joins TRBV10-3 and TRBJ2-1; tentative D call: TRBD2 (6 bases). The V and J ends lost 0 bases and 6 bases respectively, with 12 bases between them. Germline CDR1 and CDR2: ENHRY and SYGVKD. The CDR3 consists of 15 residues.

The rearrangement uses TRBV5-5 and TRBJ1-2; perhaps TRBD1 as D (6 bases). CDR1 and CDR2 from the germline V gene are SGHKS and YYEKEE (reference sequence). V lost 6 bases, J lost 1 base, and 7 bases lay in between. This CDR3 is 12 amino acids long. This CDR3 reads CASKQGNYGYTF. DNA of the CDR3: TGTGCCAGCAAACAGGGTAACTATGGCTACACCTTC.

Points on this clone: Other nucleotide sequences in the sample specify the same CDR3. This chain uses TRBV12-3 or TRBV12-4 with TRBJ1-6; no firm D call. Trimming pared 3 bases from V and 10 bases from J, leaving 10 bases between. The CDR3 spans 13 residues. The CDR3 DNA is TGTGCCAGCAGTTTGGATAGAGGATCACCCCTCCACTTT. This encodes CASSLDRGSPLHF.

CDR3 DNA: TGTGCCAGCTCCGGGGGGCCTTCGAGCTCCTACGAGCAGTACTTC. Its protein is CASSGGPSSSYEQYF. The rearrangement uses TRBV5-6 and TRBJ2-7, with a possible D match to TRBD2 (7 bases). V lost 7 bases, J lost 0 bases, and 17 bases lay in between. From germline, CDR1 is SGHDT and CDR2 YYEEEE. The CDR3 is 15 residues long.

The chain couples TRBV5-4 to TRBJ1-1; the match to TRBD1 covers 8 bases. Germline trimming cut 7 bases from V and 4 bases from J; bases unmatched to any gene: 12. The CDR3 contains 15 residues. CDR1 is SGHNT, CDR2 YYREEE, per germline (reference sequence). Here the CDR3 DNA reads TGTGCCAGCGGGGGTATGACAGGGGACCCCACTGAAGCTTTCTTT. Translating gives CASGGMTGDPTEAFF.

The chain combines TRBV5-4 with TRBJ1-4; a possible D gene is TRBD1 (5 bases). The ends were cut back, 4 bases at V and 8 bases at J, with 15 bases in the middle. The germline V gene has CDR1 SGHNT and CDR2 YYREEE (reference sequence). This CDR3 is 14 amino acids long. CDR3 sequence reads: CASSVGSKGEKLFF. The CDR3 coding sequence is TGTGCCAGCAGCGTCGGGAGCAAGGGGGAAAAACTGTTTTTT. The full variable domain, its missing parts supplied by reference TRBV5-4 and TRBJ1-4, is ETGVTQSPTHLIKTRGQQVTLRCSSQSGHNTVSWYQQALGQGPQFIFQYYREEENGRGNFPPRFSGLQFPNYSSELNVNALELDDSALYLCASSVGSKGEKLFFGSGTQLSVL.

The chain links TRBV5-1 to TRBJ1-1; weak D call: TRBD1 (6 bases). Trimming pared 2 bases from V and 3 bases from J, leaving 17 bases between. The CDR3 loop spans 16 amino acids. The germline V gene has CDR1 SGHRS and CDR2 YFSETQ. The CDR3 loop reads CASSFLGTSSHTEAFF. CDR3 coding DNA: TGCGCCAGCAGCTTCCTGGGGACATCCTCCCACACTGAAGCTTTCTTT.

The rearrangement joins TRBV5-1 to TRBJ2-3; the match to TRBD1 covers 7 bases. The CDR3 has 15 amino acids. The germline CDR1 and CDR2 sequences are SGHRS and YFSETQ. Germline trimming cut 3 bases from V and 6 bases from J; bases unmatched to any gene: 10. This CDR3 reads CASSSNRGSGDTQYF. The DNA for the CDR3 is TGCGCCAGCAGCTCCAACAGGGGTTCGGGGGATACGCAGTATTTT.

The V and J genes are TRBV19 and TRBJ1-1; 9 bases fit TRBD1. J lost 8 bases, V lost 0 bases, and 4 bases had no gene match. Looked up from germline, CDR1 is LNHDA and CDR2 is SQIVND (reference sequence). This CDR3 is built from 14 residues. The DNA for the CDR3 is TGTGCCAGTAGTATAGAAGGGACAGGGACCGAAGCTTTCTTT. Protein sequence: CASSIEGTGTEAFF.

V is TRBV6-2 or TRBV6-3 and J is TRBJ1-5; D is possibly TRBD1 (6 bases). The V gene lost 6 bases and the J gene lost 8 bases, with 23 bases spanning the gap. This CDR3 region has 16 residues. In germline, CDR1 is MNHEY, CDR2 SVGEGT. In nucleotides, the CDR3 is TGTGCCAGCAGCGACCTTTTGGGGGCGGATGGCGAGCCCCAGCATTTT. Translation: CASSDLLGADGEPQHF.

The chain has TRBV19 and TRBJ1-1; 9 bases agree with TRBD1. Germline V lookup: CDR1 LNHDA, CDR2 SQIVND (reference sequence). The CDR3 runs 15 residues. Trimming took 6 bases from V and 3 from J; bases not matched to a gene: 8. For the CDR3, the DNA is TGTGCCAGTAGGCAAACAGGGGGCGCTCACACTGAAGCTTTCTTT. Translated, it gives CASRQTGGAHTEAFF.

This chain uses TRBV5-1 with TRBJ1-1; a possible D gene is TRBD1 (5 bases). The germline gives CDR1 SGHRS, CDR2 YFSETQ. Trimming left V 5 bases short and J 4 bases short, with 15 bases between. The CDR3 is 14 residues long. CDR3 in DNA: TGCGCCAGCAGTCATGGGGCCGGGAGCACTGAAGCTTTCTTT. Translating it yields CASSHGAGSTEAFF. Full variable domain (remainder filled in from reference TRBV5-1 and TRBJ1-1): KAGVTQTPRYLIKTRGQQVTLSCSPISGHRSVSWYQQTPGQGLQFLFEYFSETQRNKGNFPGRFSGRQFSNSRSEMNVSTLELGDSALYLCASSHGAGSTEAFFGQGTRLTVV.

A remark on this clone: Other DNA variants within this sample encode the same CDR3. The V and J genes are TRBV24-1 and TRBJ1-1; D possibly corresponds to TRBD1 (5 bases). The V and J ends lost 6 bases and 1 base respectively, with 5 bases between them. Germline V gene lookup returns CDR1 KGHDR and CDR2 SFDVKD. This CDR3 region has 12 residues. CDR3: CATSRGNTEAFF. DNA of the CDR3: TGTGCCACCAGTAGGGGGAACACTGAAGCTTTCTTT.